This note documents a single T cell receptor beta chain sequence. What antigen it recognizes has not been identified. Base qualities are not recorded, but no much larger clone differs from it by a single base. The treatment or condition label, as the study defines it: allogeneic hematopoietic cell transplantation with graft depleted of TCRalphabeta T cells and CD19 B cells. Transplant recipients were children who received TCRalphabeta/CD19-depleted allogeneic hematopoietic cell grafts. The data were obtained in a study of T-cell reconstitution after alpha-beta-depleted transplantation in children (dated by TCRdb to 2016 to 2018). At the level of the whole study: Using TCR repertoire profiling, the study quantitatively followed how T-cell immune reconstitution unfolded in children after TCRalphabeta/CD19-depleted allogeneic hematopoietic cell transplantation.

Library prep was done by PCR. Sequencing instrument: Illumina HiSeq 2500. Molecular barcoding was employed in the preparation of TCR libraries, with unique molecular identifiers being used to normalize TCRbeta repertoire quantification. TCRdb trimmed the raw reads at Q25, called clones with MiXCR and kept productive beta chains. CDR3 protein sequences are deduplicated, and each keeps its most common genes and DNA. The sample includes about 130,000 distinct CDR3 sequences, with about 9.6% observed a single time. The ten biggest clones cover nearly 25% of the sample. The CDR1 and CDR2 encoded by the germline V gene are MGHDK and SYGVNS. Taken from cysteine to phenylalanine, the CDR3 has 16 residues. The CDR3 DNA has 48 bases and is translated from base 1. Trimming costs V 3 bases and J 3 bases, and their ends lie 15 bases apart. Broader findings and caveats from the paper: The apparently early alphabetaT-cell count recovery about two months after transplant was reportedly dependent on only several hundred rapidly expanded clones derived from non-depleted graft cells. Over the following months the frequencies of hyperexpanded clones went down, and after one year T-cell counts and TCRbeta diversity were mostly credited to newly produced T cells. In some patients, the high TCRbeta diversity seen at day 60 was put down to recipient T cells and intrathymic progenitors that had survived conditioning.

The rearrangement joined TRBV25-1 to TRBJ2-1; the D gene is unclear. This clonotype originated in a girl under three years old who had a stem cell transplant for combined immunodeficiency, so the T cells may come from the graft donor. The sequencing here drew on PBMCs, mostly from graft donor cells, taken 180 days after TCRalphabeta/CD19-depleted stem cell transplant. The nucleotides read TGTGCCAGCAGTGACCTATACGGGCAGGACTACAATGAGCAGTTCTTC. Translated, it reads CASSDLYGQDYNEQFF.